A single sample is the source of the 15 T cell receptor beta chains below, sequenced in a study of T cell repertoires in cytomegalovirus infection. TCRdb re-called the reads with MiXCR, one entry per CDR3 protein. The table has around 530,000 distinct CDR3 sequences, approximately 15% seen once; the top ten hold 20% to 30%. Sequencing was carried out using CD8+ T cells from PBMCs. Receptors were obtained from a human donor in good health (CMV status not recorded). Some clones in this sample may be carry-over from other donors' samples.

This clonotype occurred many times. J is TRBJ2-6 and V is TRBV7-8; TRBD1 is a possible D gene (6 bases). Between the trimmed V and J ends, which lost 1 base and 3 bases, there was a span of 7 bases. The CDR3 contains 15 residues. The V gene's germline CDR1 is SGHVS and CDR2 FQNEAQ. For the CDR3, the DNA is TGTGCCAGCAGCTTAGAGGGACATGGGGCCAACGTCCTGACTTTC. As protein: CASSLEGHGANVLTF.

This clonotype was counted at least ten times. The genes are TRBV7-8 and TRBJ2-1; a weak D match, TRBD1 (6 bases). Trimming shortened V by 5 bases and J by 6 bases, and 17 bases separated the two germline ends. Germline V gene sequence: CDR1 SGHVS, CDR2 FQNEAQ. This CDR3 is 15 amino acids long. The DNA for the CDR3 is TGTGCCAGCAGCCTTGAACAGGGTCTTAGCAATGAGCAGTTCTTC. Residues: CASSLEQGLSNEQFF.

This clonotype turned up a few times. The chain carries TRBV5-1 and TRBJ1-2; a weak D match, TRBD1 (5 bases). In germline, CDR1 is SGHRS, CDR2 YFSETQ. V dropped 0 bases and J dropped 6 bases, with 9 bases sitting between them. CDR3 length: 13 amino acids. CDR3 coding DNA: TGCGCCAGCAGCTTGGATGCAGGGCATGGCTACACCTTC. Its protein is CASSLDAGHGYTF.

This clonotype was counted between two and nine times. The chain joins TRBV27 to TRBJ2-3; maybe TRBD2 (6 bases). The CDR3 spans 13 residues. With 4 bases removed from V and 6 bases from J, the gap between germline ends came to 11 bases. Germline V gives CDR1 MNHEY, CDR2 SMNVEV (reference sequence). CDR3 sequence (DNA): TGTGCCAGCAGTTCCCTCCGGGAGGATACGCAGTATTTT. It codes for CASSSLREDTQYF.

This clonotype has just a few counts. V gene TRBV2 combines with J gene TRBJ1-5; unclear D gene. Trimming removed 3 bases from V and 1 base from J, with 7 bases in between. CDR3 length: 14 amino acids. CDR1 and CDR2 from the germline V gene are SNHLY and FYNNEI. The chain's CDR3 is CASSEGWSNQPQHF. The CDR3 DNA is TGTGCCAGCAGTGAGGGTTGGAGCAATCAGCCCCAGCATTTT.

This chain's CDR3 is CASSQVNLAGGKNIQYF. DNA for the CDR3: TGTGCCAGCAGCCAAGTTAACCTAGCGGGAGGCAAAAACATTCAGTACTTC. This chain links TRBV3-1 with TRBJ2-4, with TRBD2 matching 11 bases. With V trimmed by 1 base and J by 3 bases, 5 bases remained unmatched. The V gene's germline CDR1 is LGHDT and CDR2 YNNKEL (reference sequence). The CDR3 covers 17 residues.

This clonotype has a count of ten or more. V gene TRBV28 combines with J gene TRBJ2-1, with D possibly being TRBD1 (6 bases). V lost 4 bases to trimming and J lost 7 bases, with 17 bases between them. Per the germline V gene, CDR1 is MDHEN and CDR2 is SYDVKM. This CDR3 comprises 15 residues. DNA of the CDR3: TGTGCCAGCAGTTCCTACAGGGAACTGTATAATGAGCAGTTCTTC. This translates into CASSSYRELYNEQFF.

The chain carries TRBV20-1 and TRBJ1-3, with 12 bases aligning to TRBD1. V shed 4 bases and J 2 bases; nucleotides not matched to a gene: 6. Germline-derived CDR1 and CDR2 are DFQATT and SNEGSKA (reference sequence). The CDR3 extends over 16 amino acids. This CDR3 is CSATKGQGAPGNTIYF. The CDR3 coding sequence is TGCAGTGCTACCAAGGGACAGGGGGCGCCTGGAAACACCATATATTTT.

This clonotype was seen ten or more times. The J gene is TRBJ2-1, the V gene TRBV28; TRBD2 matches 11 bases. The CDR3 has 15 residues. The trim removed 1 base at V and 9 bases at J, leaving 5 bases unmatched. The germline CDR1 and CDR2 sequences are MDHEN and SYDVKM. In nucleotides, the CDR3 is TGTGCCAGCAGTTTATTGCAACTAGCGGGAGTTGAGCAGTTCTTC. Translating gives CASSLLQLAGVEQFF.

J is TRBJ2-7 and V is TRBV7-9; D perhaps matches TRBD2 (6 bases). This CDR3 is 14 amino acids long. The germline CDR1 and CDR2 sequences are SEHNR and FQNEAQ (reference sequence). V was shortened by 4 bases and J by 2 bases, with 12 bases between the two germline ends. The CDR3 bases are TGTGCCAGCAGCTCCGGGGAGGCAACCTACGAGCAGTACTTC. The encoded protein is CASSSGEATYEQYF.

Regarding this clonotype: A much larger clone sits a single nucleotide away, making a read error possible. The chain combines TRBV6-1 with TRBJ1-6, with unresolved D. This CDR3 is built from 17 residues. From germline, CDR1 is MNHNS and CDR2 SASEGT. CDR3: CASSEVTTEGFNSLLHF. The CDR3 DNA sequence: TGTGCCAGCAGTGAAGTGACGACGGAAGGATTTAATTCACTCCTCCACTTT.

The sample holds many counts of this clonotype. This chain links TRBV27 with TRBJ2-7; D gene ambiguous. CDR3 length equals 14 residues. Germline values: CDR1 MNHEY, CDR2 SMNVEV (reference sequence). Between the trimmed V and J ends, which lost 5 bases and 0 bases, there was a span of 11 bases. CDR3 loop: CASSPRRNSYEQYF. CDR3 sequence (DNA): TGTGCCAGCAGTCCTCGTCGGAACTCCTACGAGCAGTACTTC.

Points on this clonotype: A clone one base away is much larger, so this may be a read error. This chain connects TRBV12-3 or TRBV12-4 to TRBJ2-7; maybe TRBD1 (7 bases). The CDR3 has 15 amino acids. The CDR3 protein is CASSSSRRGAYVQYF. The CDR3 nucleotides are TGTGCCAGCAGTTCATCCCGCAGGGGGGCCTACGTGCAGTACTTC.

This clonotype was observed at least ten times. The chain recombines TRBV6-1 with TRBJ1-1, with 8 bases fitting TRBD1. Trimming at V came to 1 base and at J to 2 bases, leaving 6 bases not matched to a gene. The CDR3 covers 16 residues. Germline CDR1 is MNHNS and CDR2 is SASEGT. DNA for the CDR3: TGTGCCAGCAGTGAAGGGCGGACAGGGATTAACACTGAAGCTTTCTTT. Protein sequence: CASSEGRTGINTEAFF.

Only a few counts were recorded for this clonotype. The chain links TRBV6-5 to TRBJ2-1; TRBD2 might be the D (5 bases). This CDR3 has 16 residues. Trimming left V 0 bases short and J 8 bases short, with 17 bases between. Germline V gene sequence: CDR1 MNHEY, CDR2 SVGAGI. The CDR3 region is CASSYSTTAPVDEQFF. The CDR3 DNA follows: TGTGCCAGCAGTTACTCGACTACGGCTCCTGTGGATGAGCAGTTCTTC.